This is a list of T cell receptor beta chains from one sample in a study of T cell repertoires in aging, cancer and after chemotherapy. From the multiplex PCR reads, TCRdb called clonotypes with MiXCR, one entry per CDR3 protein. The sample records under 4,000 distinct CDR3 sequences, 20% to 25% being singletons. Sequenced sample: blood. These receptor sequences come from a human donor with a blood cancer. Each CDR3 is given with its conserved first and last residue. D genes are given only for firm matches. Some rows have no size entry. The others give once, few or many, or a class for an expanded clone.

TRBJ1-1,TRBV7-9,.,few,TGTGCCAGCAGCTGGGGCGGACAACGTAACACTGAAGCTTTCTTT,CASSWGGQRNTEAFF
TRBJ2-3,TRBV12-5,TRBD2,.,TGTGCTAGTGGTTTGAAGGCGGGGGGCTTCACAGATACGCAGTATTTT,CASGLKAGGFTDTQYF
TRBJ2-7,TRBV18,.,medium-sized,TGTGCCAGCTCACCCAACACCGCGCGCGAGCAGTACTTC,CASSPNTAREQYF
TRBJ1-2,TRBV5-6,.,medium-sized,TGTGCCAGCAGCTTTCAGCCAGGAGGGAATGGCTACACCTTC,CASSFQPGGNGYTF
TRBJ1-1,TRBV19,.,.,TGTGCCAGTAGCATTACCGGGACCAAGACTACTGAAGCTTTCTTT,CASSITGTKTTEAFF
TRBJ1-1,TRBV27,.,medium-sized,TGTGCCAGCAGTTTAGGAAGGGTGAACACTGAAGCTTTCTTT,CASSLGRVNTEAFF
TRBJ1-2,TRBV19,.,medium-sized,TGTGCCAGTAGTATAGCGCAGGGGAGCTATGGCTACACCTTC,CASSIAQGSYGYTF
TRBJ2-2,TRBV10-3,TRBD1,few,TGTGCCATTTCAATTACAGGGGAAACCGGGGAGCTGTTTTTT,CAISITGETGELFF
TRBJ2-2,TRBV29-1,TRBD1,medium-sized,TGCAGCGTTGACTCCGGGACAGCGAGGACCTCGAACACCGGGGAGCTGTTTTTT,CSVDSGTARTSNTGELFF
TRBJ1-4,TRBV20-1,.,few,TGCAGTGTTTTAGCAACGGGGGCGGGTGAAAAACTGTTTTTT,CSVLATGAGEKLFF
TRBJ2-7,TRBV28,.,.,TGTGCCAGCAGTTTGTTCCGCTACGAGCAGTACTTC,CASSLFRYEQYF
TRBJ1-6,TRBV6-5,TRBD1,large,TGTGCCAGCAGTTACCAGGGGGGCGATAATTCACCCCTCCACTTT,CASSYQGGDNSPLHF
TRBJ1-5,TRBV4-2,.,few,TGTGCCAGCAGCCAGGATTATCAGCCCCAGCATTTT,CASSQDYQPQHF
TRBJ2-1,TRBV12-3/TRBV12-4,TRBD1,medium-sized,TGTGCCAGCAGTCGGACAGGGGCCCACAATGAGCAGTTCTTC,CASSRTGAHNEQFF
TRBJ2-7,TRBV19,TRBD1,medium-sized,TGTGCCAGTAGTCTTAGAAGACAACAGGGGGCTACTCCCTACGAGCAGTACTTC,CASSLRRQQGATPYEQYF
TRBJ2-3,TRBV7-2,TRBD2,few,TGTGCCAGCACTCCGGGACTAGCGGGGAGCACAGATACGCAGTATTTT,CASTPGLAGSTDTQYF
TRBJ1-5,TRBV20-1,.,.,TGCAGTGCTCTAAGGAGAGGGGACAATCAGCCCCAGCATTTT,CSALRRGDNQPQHF
TRBJ2-5,TRBV20-1,.,medium-sized,TGCAGTGCTAGCCACAGGCAAGAGACCCAGTACTTC,CSASHRQETQYF
TRBJ2-3,TRBV20-1,TRBD2,medium-sized,TGCAGTGCTAGAGTCCTAGCGGGGGCCCTCACAGATACGCAGTATTTT,CSARVLAGALTDTQYF
TRBJ1-6,TRBV30,.,medium-sized,TGTGCCTGGAGAAAGGGACCCGACGGCTATAATTCACCCCTCCACTTT,CAWRKGPDGYNSPLHF
TRBJ1-1,TRBV20-1,TRBD1,medium-sized,TGCAGTGCCCGCGGACAGGGCGCGCTGTGGAACACTGAAGCTTTCTTT,CSARGQGALWNTEAFF
TRBJ2-2,TRBV23-1,.,.,TGCGCCAGCAGTCAATCGAGGCAGGGGTTACTCGGGGAGCTGTTTTTT,CASSQSRQGLLGELFF
TRBJ1-5,TRBV13,.,medium-sized,TGTGCCAGCGGTAGGGGAGGCAGCAATCAGCCCCAGCATTTT,CASGRGGSNQPQHF
TRBJ1-2,TRBV19,TRBD1,once,TGTGCCAGTGCCCTTGGCGGGACAGGGGACGGTGGCTACACCTTC,CASALGGTGDGGYTF
TRBJ2-5,TRBV4-3,TRBD1,few,TGTGCCAGCAGCCTCCGAAGCCGGGACAGCAAAGAGACCCAGTACTTC,CASSLRSRDSKETQYF
TRBJ1-2,TRBV29-1,TRBD1,large,TGCAGCGTTGTCTACAGGGGCTATGGCTACACCTTC,CSVVYRGYGYTF
TRBJ2-3,TRBV7-6,.,.,TGTGCCAGCAGCTTTAGCGGTAGCACAGATACGCAGTATTTT,CASSFSGSTDTQYF
TRBJ2-1,TRBV19,.,few,TGTGCCAGTAGTCCTAGTATATTCTCCTACAATGAGCAGTTCTTC,CASSPSIFSYNEQFF
TRBJ2-7,TRBV6-5,TRBD2,medium-sized,TGTGCCAGCAGCCTACTAGGTAGCGGGAGCTCCTACGAGCAGTACTTC,CASSLLGSGSSYEQYF
TRBJ2-3,TRBV6-1,TRBD2,.,TGTGCCAGCAGTGACTCCGGCGGGGGGGCGGATACGCAGTATTTT,CASSDSGGGADTQYF
TRBJ2-2,TRBV19,TRBD2,large,TGTGCCAGTAATCGCCTAGCGGGGGGTTGGAACACCGGGGAGCTGTTTTTT,CASNRLAGGWNTGELFF
TRBJ1-5,TRBV5-6,TRBD1,medium-sized,TGTGCCAGCAGCGCGACAGGGGTCGATCGACAGCCCCAGCATTTT,CASSATGVDRQPQHF
TRBJ1-1,TRBV20-1,.,large,TGCAGTGCTAGAGACATCGGCGGGGACACTGAAGCTTTCTTT,CSARDIGGDTEAFF
TRBJ1-2,TRBV12-3/TRBV12-4,.,large,TGTGCCAGCTGTCTGGGGGATGCAGGAGGCTACACCTTC,CASCLGDAGGYTF
TRBJ1-6,TRBV5-4,.,medium-sized,TGTGCCAGCAGCATGGGCAGCTCCTATAATTCACCCCTCCACTTT,CASSMGSSYNSPLHF
TRBJ2-7,TRBV30,.,medium-sized,TGTGCCTGGAGCGAGTACTACGAGCAGTACTTC,CAWSEYYEQYF
TRBJ2-7,TRBV4-2,.,few,TGTGCCAGCAGCCAAGATAGGGCTGAGCAGTACTTC,CASSQDRAEQYF
TRBJ1-2,TRBV5-3,.,medium-sized,TGTGCCAGAAGTCCCATCGTCTCTGGCTACACCTTC,CARSPIVSGYTF
TRBJ1-2,TRBV27,.,medium-sized,TGTGCCAGCAGTTTTAACACAGGGCGCCTGGAATATGGCTACACCTTC,CASSFNTGRLEYGYTF
TRBJ1-2,TRBV5-6,TRBD1,medium-sized,TGTGCCAGCAGCTCGTTGGACAGGGTTGATGGCTACACCTTC,CASSSLDRVDGYTF
TRBJ1-4,TRBV5-4,.,.,TGCGCCAGCAGCTTGGCCAATACCGGGGGCGAAAAACTGTTTTTT,CASSLANTGGEKLFF
TRBJ2-5,TRBV6-6,TRBD2,.,TGTGTCAGCAGTGAAGCCTGGACTAGCGGGAGTGGGCAAGAGACCCAGTACTTC,CVSSEAWTSGSGQETQYF
TRBJ1-5,TRBV7-2,.,.,TGTGCCAGCAGCGCCTTACCTACTGGCAATCAGCCCCAGCATTTT,CASSALPTGNQPQHF
TRBJ1-6,TRBV12-5,TRBD1,few,TGTGCTAGTGGTTTGGTGGGTCGGACAGGCTATAATTCACCCCTCCACTTT,CASGLVGRTGYNSPLHF
TRBJ2-1,TRBV7-9,.,few,TGTGCCAGCAGCTTATGGCGTAGAGGGAAGAGCGATGAGCAGTTCTTC,CASSLWRRGKSDEQFF
TRBJ2-1,TRBV20-1,TRBD2,.,TGCAGTGCTCCCCGGGACTACAATTTCGATAAGCAGTTCTTC,CSAPRDYNFDKQFF